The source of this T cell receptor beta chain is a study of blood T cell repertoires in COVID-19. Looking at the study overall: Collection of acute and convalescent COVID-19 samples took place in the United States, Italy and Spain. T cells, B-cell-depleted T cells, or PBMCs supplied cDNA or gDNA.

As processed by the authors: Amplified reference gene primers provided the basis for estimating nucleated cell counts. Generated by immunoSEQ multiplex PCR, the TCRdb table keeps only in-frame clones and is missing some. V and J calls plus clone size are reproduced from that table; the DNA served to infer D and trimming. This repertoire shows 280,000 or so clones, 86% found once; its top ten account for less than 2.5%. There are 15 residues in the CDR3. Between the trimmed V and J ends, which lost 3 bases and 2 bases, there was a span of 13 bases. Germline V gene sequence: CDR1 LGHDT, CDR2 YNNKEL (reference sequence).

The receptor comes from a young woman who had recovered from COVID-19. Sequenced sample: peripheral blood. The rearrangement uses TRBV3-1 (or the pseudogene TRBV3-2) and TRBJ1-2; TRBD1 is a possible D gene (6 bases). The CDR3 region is CASSHPGGGNYGYTF. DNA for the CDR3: TGTGCCAGCAGCCATCCGGGGGGGGGCAACTATGGCTACACCTTC.